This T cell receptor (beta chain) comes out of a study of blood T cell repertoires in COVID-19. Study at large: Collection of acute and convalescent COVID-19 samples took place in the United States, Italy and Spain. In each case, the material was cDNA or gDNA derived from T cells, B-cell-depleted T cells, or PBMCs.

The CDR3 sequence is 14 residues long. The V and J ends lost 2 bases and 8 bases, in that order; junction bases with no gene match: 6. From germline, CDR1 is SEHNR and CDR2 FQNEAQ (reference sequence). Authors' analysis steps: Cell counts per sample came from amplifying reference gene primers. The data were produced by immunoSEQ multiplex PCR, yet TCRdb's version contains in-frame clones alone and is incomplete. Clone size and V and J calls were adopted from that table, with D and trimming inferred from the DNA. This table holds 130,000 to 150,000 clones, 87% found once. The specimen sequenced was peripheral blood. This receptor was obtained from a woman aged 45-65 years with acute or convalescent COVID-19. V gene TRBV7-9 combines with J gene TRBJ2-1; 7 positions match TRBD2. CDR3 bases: TGTGCCAGCAGCTTATCCAGCGGGGACGATGAGCAGTTCTTC. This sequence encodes CASSLSSGDDEQFF.